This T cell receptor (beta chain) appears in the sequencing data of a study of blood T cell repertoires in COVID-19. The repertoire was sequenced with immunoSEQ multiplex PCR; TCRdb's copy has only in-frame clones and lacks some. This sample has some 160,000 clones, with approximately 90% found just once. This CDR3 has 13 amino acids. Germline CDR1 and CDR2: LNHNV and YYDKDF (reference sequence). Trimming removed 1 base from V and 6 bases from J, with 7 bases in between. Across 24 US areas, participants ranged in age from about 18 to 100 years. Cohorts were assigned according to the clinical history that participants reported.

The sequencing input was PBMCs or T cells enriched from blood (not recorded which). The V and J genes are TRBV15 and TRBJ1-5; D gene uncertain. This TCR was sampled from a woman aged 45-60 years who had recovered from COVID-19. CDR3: CATSRGAGQPQHF. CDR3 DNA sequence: TGTGCCACCAGCAGAGGGGCCGGTCAGCCCCAGCATTTT. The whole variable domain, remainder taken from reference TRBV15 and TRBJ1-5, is DAMVIQNPRYQVTQFGKPVTLSCSQTLNHNVMYWYQQKSSQAPKLLFHYYDKDFNNEADTPDNFQSRRPNTSFCFLDIRSPGLGDTAMYLCATSRGAGQPQHFGDGTRLSIL.